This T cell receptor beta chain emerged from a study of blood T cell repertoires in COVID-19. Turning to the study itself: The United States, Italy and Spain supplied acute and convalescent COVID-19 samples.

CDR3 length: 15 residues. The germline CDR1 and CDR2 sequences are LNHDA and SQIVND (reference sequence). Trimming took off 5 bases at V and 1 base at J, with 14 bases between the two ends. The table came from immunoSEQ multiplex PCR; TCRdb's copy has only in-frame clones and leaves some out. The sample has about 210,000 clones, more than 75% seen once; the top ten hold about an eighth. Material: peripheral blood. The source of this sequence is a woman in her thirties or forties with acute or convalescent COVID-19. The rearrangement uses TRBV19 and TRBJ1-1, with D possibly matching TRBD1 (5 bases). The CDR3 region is CASSPQTVGNTEAFF. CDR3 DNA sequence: TGTGCCAGTAGTCCACAGACAGTGGGGAACACTGAAGCTTTCTTT.